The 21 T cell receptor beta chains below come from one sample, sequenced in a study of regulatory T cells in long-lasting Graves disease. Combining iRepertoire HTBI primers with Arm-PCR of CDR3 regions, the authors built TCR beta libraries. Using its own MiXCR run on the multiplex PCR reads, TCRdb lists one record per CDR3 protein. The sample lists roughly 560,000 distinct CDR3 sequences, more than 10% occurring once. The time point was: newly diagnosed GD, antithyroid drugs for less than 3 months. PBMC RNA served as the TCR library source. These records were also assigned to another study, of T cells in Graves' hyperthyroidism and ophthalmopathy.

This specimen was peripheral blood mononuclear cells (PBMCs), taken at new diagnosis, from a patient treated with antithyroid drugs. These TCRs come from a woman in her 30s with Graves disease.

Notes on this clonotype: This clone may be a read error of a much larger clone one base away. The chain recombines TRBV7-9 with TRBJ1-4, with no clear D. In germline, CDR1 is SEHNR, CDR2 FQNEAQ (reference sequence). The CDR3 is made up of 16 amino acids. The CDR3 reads CAGSLSSPRPNEKLFF. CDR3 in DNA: TGTGCCGGCAGCTTATCTTCTCCCAGACCTAATGAAAAACTGTTTTTT.

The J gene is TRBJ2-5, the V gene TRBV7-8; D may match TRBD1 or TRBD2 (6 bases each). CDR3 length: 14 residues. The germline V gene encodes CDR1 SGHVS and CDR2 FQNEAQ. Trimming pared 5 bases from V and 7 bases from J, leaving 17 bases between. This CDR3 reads CASSVLGGRMTQYF. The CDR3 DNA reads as TGTGCCAGCAGCGTACTAGGGGGGAGGATGACCCAGTACTTC.

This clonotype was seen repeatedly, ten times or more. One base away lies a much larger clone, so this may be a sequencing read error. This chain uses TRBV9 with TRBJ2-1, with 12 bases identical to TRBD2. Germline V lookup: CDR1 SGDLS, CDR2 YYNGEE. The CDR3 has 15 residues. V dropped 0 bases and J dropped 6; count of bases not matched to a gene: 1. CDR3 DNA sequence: TGTGCCAGCAGCGTAGGACTAGCGGGAGTCAATGAGCAGTTCTTC. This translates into CASSVGLAGVNEQFF.

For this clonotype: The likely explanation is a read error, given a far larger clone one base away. The CDR3 sequence: CASSWGGDRDDEQFF. The CDR3 coding sequence is TGTGCCAGCAGTTGGGGCGGGGACAGGGACGACGAGCAGTTCTTC. The chain couples TRBV2 to TRBJ2-1; 9 nucleotides align to TRBD1. Germline CDR1 reads SNHLY; CDR2 reads FYNNEI. The ends lost 5 bases at V and 10 bases at J; junction bases unmatched: 12. There are 15 residues in the CDR3.

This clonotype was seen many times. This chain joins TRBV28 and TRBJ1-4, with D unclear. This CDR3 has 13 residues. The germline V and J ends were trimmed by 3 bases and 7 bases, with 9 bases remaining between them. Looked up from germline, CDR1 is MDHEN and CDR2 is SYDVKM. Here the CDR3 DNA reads TGTGCCAGCAGTTTTGCGGCCCTTGAAAAACTGTTTTTT. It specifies CASSFAALEKLFF. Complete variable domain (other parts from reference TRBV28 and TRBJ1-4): DVKVTQSSRYLVKRTGEKVFLECVQDMDHENMFWYRQDPGLGLRLIYFSYDVKMKEKGDIPEGYSVSREKKERFSLILESASTNQTSMYLCASSFAALEKLFFGSGTQLSVL.

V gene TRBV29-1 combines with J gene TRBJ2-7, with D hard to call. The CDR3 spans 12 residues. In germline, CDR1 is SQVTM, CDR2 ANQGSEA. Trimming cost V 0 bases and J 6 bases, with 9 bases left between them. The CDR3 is CSVEDGAVEQYF. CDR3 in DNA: TGCAGCGTTGAAGATGGAGCCGTCGAGCAGTACTTC.

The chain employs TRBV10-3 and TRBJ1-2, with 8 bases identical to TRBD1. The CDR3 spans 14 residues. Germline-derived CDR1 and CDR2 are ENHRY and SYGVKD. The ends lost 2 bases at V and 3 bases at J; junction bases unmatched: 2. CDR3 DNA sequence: TGTGCCATCAGTGAGGAGACAGGGGACTATGGCTACACCTTC. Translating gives CAISEETGDYGYTF.

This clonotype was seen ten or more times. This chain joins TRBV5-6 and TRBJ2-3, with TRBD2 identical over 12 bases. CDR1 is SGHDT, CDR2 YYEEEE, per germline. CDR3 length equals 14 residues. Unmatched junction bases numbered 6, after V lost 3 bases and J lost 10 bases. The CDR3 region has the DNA TGTGCCAGCAGCTCTAGGCTAGCGGGAGGGGCGCAGTATTTT. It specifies CASSSRLAGGAQYF.

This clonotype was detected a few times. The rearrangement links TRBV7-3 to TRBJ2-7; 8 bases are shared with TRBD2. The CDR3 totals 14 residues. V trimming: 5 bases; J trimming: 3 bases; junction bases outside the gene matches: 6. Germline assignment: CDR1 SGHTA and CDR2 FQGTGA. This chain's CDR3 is CASSKYGTSYEQYF. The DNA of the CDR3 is TGTGCCAGCAGCAAATACGGGACTAGCTACGAGCAGTACTTC.

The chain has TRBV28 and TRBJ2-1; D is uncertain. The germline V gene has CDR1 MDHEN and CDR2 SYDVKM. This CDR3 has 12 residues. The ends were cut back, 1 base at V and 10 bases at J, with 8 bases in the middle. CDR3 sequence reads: CASSLFGVEQFF. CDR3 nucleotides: TGTGCCAGCAGTTTATTTGGCGTCGAGCAGTTCTTC. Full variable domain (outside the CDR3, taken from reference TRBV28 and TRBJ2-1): DVKVTQSSRYLVKRTGEKVFLECVQDMDHENMFWYRQDPGLGLRLIYFSYDVKMKEKGDIPEGYSVSREKKERFSLILESASTNQTSMYLCASSLFGVEQFFGPGTRLTVL.

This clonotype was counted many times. CDR3 sequence reads: CASSLAWGDYEQYF. The DNA of the CDR3 is TGCGCCAGCAGCTTGGCCTGGGGGGACTACGAGCAGTACTTC. This chain uses TRBV5-1 with TRBJ2-7, with a tentative D call TRBD2 (6 bases). Per germline, CDR1 SGHRS and CDR2 YFSETQ. CDR3 length equals 14 residues. V lost 0 bases, J lost 3 bases, and 10 bases lay in between.

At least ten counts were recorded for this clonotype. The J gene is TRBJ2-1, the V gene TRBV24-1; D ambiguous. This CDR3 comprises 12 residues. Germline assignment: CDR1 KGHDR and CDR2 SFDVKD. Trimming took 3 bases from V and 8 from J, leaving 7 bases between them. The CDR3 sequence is CATSDDFYEQFF. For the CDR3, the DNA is TGTGCCACCAGTGATGACTTTTATGAGCAGTTCTTC.

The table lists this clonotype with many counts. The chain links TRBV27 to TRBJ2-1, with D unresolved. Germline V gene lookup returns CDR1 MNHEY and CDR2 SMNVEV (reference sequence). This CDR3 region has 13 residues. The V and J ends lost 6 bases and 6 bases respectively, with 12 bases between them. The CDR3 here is CASSQWVSNEQFF. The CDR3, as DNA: TGTGCCAGCAGCCAGTGGGTCTCCAATGAGCAGTTCTTC.

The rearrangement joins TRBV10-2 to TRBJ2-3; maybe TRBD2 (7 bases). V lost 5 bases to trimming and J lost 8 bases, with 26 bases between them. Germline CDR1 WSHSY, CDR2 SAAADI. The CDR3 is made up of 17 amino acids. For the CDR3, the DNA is TGCGCCAGCAGTCGGGGGGCGGCGGAGCAGGTGGGGGGTACGCAGTATTTT. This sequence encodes CASSRGAAEQVGGTQYF.

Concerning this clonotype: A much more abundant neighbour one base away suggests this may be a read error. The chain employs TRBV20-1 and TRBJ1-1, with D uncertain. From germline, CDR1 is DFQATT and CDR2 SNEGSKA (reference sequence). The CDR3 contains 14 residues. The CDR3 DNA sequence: TGCAGTGCAACTACCGGGTCTCTGAACACTGATGCTTTCTTT. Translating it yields CSATTGSLNTDAFF.

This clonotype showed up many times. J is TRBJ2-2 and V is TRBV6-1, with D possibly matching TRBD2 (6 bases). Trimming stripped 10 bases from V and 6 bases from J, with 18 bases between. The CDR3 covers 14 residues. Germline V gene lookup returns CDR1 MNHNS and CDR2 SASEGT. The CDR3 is CAIKRRATPGELFF. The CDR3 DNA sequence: TGTGCCATCAAACGGAGGGCAACTCCCGGGGAGCTGTTTTTT.

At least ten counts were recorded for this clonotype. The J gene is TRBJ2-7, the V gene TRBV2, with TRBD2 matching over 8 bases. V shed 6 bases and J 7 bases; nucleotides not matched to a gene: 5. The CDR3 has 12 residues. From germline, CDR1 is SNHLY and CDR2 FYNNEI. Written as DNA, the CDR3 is TGTGCCAGCAGGTTAACTAGCGGAGAGCAGTACTTC. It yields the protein CASRLTSGEQYF.

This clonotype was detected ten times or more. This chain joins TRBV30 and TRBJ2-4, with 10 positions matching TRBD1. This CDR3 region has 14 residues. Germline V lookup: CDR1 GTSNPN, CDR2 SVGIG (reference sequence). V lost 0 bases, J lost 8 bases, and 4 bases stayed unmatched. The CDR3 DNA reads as TGTGCCTGGAGTGTAGGGACAGGGGTAGACATTCAGTACTTC. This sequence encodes CAWSVGTGVDIQYF. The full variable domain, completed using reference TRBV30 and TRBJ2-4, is SQTIHQWPATLVQPVGSPLSLECTVEGTSNPNLYWYRQAAGRGLQLLFYSVGIGQISSEVPQNLSASRPQDRQFILSSKKLLLSDSGFYLCAWSVGTGVDIQYFGAGTRLSVL.

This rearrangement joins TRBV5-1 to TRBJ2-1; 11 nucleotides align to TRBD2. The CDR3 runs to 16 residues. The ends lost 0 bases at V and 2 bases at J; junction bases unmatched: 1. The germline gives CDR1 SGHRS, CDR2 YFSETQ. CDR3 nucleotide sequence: TGCGCCAGCAGCTTGGTAGCGGGAGGGCCCTACAATGAGCAGTTCTTC. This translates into CASSLVAGGPYNEQFF.

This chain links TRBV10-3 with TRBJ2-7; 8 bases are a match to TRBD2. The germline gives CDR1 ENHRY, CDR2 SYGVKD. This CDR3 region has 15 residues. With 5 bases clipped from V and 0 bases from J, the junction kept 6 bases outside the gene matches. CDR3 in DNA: TGTGCCATCAGTCTAAGCGGGGGCAGCTCCTACGAGCAGTACTTC. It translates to CAISLSGGSSYEQYF.

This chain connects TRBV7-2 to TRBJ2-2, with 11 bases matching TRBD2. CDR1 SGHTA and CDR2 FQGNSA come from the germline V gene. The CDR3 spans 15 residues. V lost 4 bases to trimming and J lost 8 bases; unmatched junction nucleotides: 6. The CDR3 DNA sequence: TGTGCCAGCAGCTCCACTAGCGGGAGCTCGGGGGAGCTGTTTTTT. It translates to CASSSTSGSSGELFF. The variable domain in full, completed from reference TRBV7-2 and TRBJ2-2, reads GAGVSQSPSNKVTEKGKDVELRCDPISGHTALYWYRQSLGQGLEFLIYFQGNSAPDKSGLPSDRFSAERTGGSVSTLTIQRTQQEDSAVYLCASSSTSGSSGELFFGEGSRLTVL.